This TCR beta chain was captured in a study of shared clonotypes between healthy human individuals. On this clone: Other DNA sequences of this sample code for an identical CDR3.

Germline loops: CDR1 SGHRS, CDR2 YFSETQ. Trimming left V 3 bases short and J 0 bases short, with 6 bases between. This CDR3 is built from 14 residues. Profiled with immunoSEQ multiplex PCR; TCRdb holds only in-frame clones, not every one. The sample includes roughly 680,000 clones, just under 75% of them seen just once. The genes are TRBV5-1 and TRBJ1-4; D gene uncertain. The TCR comes from a young woman in good health. The sequencing input was memory CD4+ T cells sorted from blood. Subset given: CD45RA-negative fraction. The CDR3 loop reads CASSSTATNEKLFF. The CDR3 region has the DNA TGCGCCAGCAGCTCTACAGCAACTAATGAAAAACTGTTTTTT.